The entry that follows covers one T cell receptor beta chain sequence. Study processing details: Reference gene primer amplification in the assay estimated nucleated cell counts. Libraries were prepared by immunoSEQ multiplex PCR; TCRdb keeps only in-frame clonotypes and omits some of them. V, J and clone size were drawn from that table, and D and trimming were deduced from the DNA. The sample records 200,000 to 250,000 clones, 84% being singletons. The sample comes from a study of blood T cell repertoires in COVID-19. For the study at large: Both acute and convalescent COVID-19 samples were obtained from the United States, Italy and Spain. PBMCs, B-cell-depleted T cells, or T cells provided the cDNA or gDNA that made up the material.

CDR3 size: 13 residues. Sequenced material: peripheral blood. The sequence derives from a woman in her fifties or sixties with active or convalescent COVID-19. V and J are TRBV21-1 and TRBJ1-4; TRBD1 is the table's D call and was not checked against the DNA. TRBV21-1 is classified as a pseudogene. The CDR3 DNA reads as TGTGCCAGCCGGGACAGGTTAACTGAAAAACTGTTTTTT. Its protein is CASRDRLTEKLFF.